Listed here are 21 T cell receptor beta chains from one sample, sequenced in a study of CD8 T cells in ankylosing spondylitis. Overall study findings and caveats: In ankylosing spondylitis blood, a motif of seven to nine highly homologous TCR beta variants appeared characteristic.

The antigens of these receptors remain unknown. TCRdb reprocessed the 5' RACE reads via MiXCR and lists one record per CDR3 protein. The sample yields fewer than 400,000 distinct CDR3 sequences, less than 9.5% seen once. Sequenced material: blood, either unsorted or a sorted T cell fraction (not recorded which). Receptors originate from a male donor with ankylosing spondylitis.

This clonotype was counted a few times. V usage is TRBV12-3 or TRBV12-4 and J usage is TRBJ2-5, with D unclear. The V gene lost 3 bases and the J gene lost 1 base, with 6 bases spanning the gap. The CDR3 covers 13 residues. The CDR3 DNA reads TGTGCCAGCAGTTTTGAGGCCCAAGAGACCCAGTACTTC. It yields the protein CASSFEAQETQYF.

The chain is built from TRBV7-6 and TRBJ2-1; D might be TRBD2 (6 bases). The V end lost 1 base, the J end lost 9 bases, and 10 bases lay between the germline ends. This CDR3 has 13 amino acids. CDR1 SGHVS and CDR2 FNYEAQ come from the germline V gene. The CDR3 bases are TGTGCCAGCAGCTTAGGGGCAGCGGGTGAGCAGTTCTTC. Its translation: CASSLGAAGEQFF. The full variable domain, in which reference TRBV7-6 and TRBJ2-1 provide the parts outside the CDR3, is GAGVSQSPRYKVTKRGQDVALRCDPISGHVSLYWYRQALGQGPEFLTYFNYEAQQDKSGLPNDRFSAERPEGSISTLTIQRTEQRDSAMYRCASSLGAAGEQFFGPGTRLTVL.

This clonotype was detected many times. Written as DNA, the CDR3 is TGCGCCAGCAGCCCCGGAGGAGAGGGGGCCGGGGAGCTGTTTTTT. It codes for CASSPGGEGAGELFF. The chain uses TRBV5-1 and TRBJ2-2, with D tentatively TRBD1 (6 bases). V lost 4 bases to trimming and J lost 6 bases, with 16 bases between them. The CDR3 contains 15 residues. Germline V CDR1 and CDR2: SGHRS, YFSETQ.

The V and J genes are TRBV28 and TRBJ2-1, with TRBD1 as a possible D gene (5 bases). V shed 7 bases and J shed 4 bases, with 11 bases lying between them. Germline CDR1 MDHEN, CDR2 SYDVKM. The CDR3 loop spans 13 amino acids. In nucleotides, the CDR3 is TGTGCCAGCAAGATAGACAGTTACAATGAGCAGTTCTTC. Amino acids: CASKIDSYNEQFF.

The V gene is TRBV6-2 or TRBV6-3, the J gene TRBJ2-1, with D possibly TRBD2 on 6 matching bases. Germline V gene lookup returns CDR1 MNHEY and CDR2 SVGEGT. The CDR3 has 15 residues. The ends were cut back, 5 bases at V and 3 bases at J, with 14 bases in the middle. The CDR3 DNA reads TGTGCCAGCAGTACGCGGCGGGAAAACTACAATGAGCAGTTCTTC. It translates to CASSTRRENYNEQFF.

This clonotype was seen ten or more times. This sequence joins TRBV20-1 and TRBJ2-7; TRBD2 agrees at 7 bases. The germline V gene encodes CDR1 DFQATT and CDR2 SNEGSKA (reference sequence). There are 13 residues in the CDR3. The V segment lost 4 bases and the J segment 3 bases; nucleotides outside the gene matches: 6. The CDR3 coding sequence is TGCAGTGCTACTGAGCGGGGCTACTACGAGCAGTACTTC. It specifies CSATERGYYEQYF.

The sample holds a few counts of this clonotype. J is TRBJ1-6 and V is TRBV4-2, with D uncertain. With 3 bases removed from V and 10 bases from J, the gap between germline ends came to 13 bases. Germline V gives CDR1 LGHNA, CDR2 YNFKEQ. This CDR3 comprises 14 residues. CDR3 DNA: TGTGCCAGCAGCCATCCCCCCGGAGCGTCACCCCTCCACTTT. This sequence encodes CASSHPPGASPLHF.

This clonotype has ten or more counts. The chain combines TRBV18 with TRBJ2-6, with D unclear. V was clipped by 2 bases and J by 0 bases, with 11 bases between them. Germline lookup yields CDR1 KGHSH and CDR2 LQKENI. CDR3 length: 17 amino acids. The CDR3 protein is CASSPTSEPSGANVLTF. The DNA of the CDR3 is TGTGCCAGCTCACCAACTTCGGAACCCTCTGGGGCCAACGTCCTGACTTTC.

This clonotype was found a few times. This chain links TRBV7-2 with TRBJ1-2; TRBD1 matches at 10 bases. The CDR3 runs to 15 residues. With V trimmed by 5 bases and J by 2 bases, 5 bases remained unmatched. Germline assignment: CDR1 SGHTA and CDR2 FQGNSA. The CDR3 here is CASSMTGGENYGYTF. The CDR3 coding sequence is TGTGCCAGCAGCATGACAGGGGGCGAAAACTATGGCTACACCTTC. Based on the CDR3 plus reference TRBV7-2 and TRBJ1-2, the full variable domain is GAGVSQSPSNKVTEKGKDVELRCDPISGHTALYWYRQSLGQGLEFLIYFQGNSAPDKSGLPSDRFSAERTGGSVSTLTIQRTQQEDSAVYLCASSMTGGENYGYTFGSGTRLTVV.

This clonotype has a handful of counts. The J gene is TRBJ2-7, the V gene TRBV5-1; D is possibly TRBD1 (5 bases). CDR3 length: 15 residues. The ends were cut back, 0 bases at V and 0 bases at J, with 10 bases in the middle. The germline V gene has CDR1 SGHRS and CDR2 YFSETQ. CDR3 DNA: TGCGCCAGCAGCTTGGGGGGCGCGAGCTCCTACGAGCAGTACTTC. Translating gives CASSLGGASSYEQYF.

This clonotype was detected many times. CDR3 bases: TGCAGCGTTGAAGAGTCCCCCTACGAGCAGTACTTC. It yields the protein CSVEESPYEQYF. The chain couples TRBV29-1 to TRBJ2-7; D ambiguous. Germline V CDR1 and CDR2: SQVTM, ANQGSEA. The V end lost 0 bases, the J end lost 2 bases, and 5 bases lay between the germline ends. The CDR3 consists of 12 residues.

This clonotype occurred many times. The rearrangement uses TRBV20-1 and TRBJ2-1, with 8 bases matching TRBD2. V shed 6 bases and J 6 bases; nucleotides not matched to a gene: 13. Germline values: CDR1 DFQATT, CDR2 SNEGSKA (reference sequence). This CDR3 contains 15 residues. The CDR3 reads CSASGSSGWGNEQFF. DNA of the CDR3: TGCAGTGCAAGCGGGAGTTCCGGGTGGGGCAATGAGCAGTTCTTC.

The gene calls are TRBV6-1 and TRBJ2-1, with D unresolved. Per the germline V gene, CDR1 is MNHNS and CDR2 is SASEGT. CDR3 length: 16 amino acids. V was clipped by 4 bases and J by 4 bases, with 17 bases between them. The CDR3 bases are TGTGCCAGCAGTGTTGGTGGTGTGGGTATATACAATGAGCAGTTCTTC. This encodes CASSVGGVGIYNEQFF.

This clonotype showed up just a few times. This rearrangement joins TRBV12-3 or TRBV12-4 to TRBJ2-3; 8 bases are a match to TRBD1. V was pared by 5 bases and J by 0 bases, with 4 bases of the junction left unmatched. CDR3 size: 15 residues. Written as DNA, the CDR3 is TGTGCCAGCAGTGACAGGGGTCCTAGCACAGATACGCAGTATTTT. The encoded protein is CASSDRGPSTDTQYF.

The chain couples TRBV11-2 to TRBJ2-1; unclear D gene. Germline CDR1 reads SGHAT; CDR2 reads FQNNGV. V lost 6 bases, J lost 2 bases, and 14 bases lay in between. The CDR3 has 15 amino acids. The CDR3: CASSLFGGTYNEQFF. In DNA, the CDR3 is TGTGCCAGCAGTTTGTTCGGCGGTACCTACAATGAGCAGTTCTTC.

This chain uses TRBV7-8 with TRBJ2-7, with 8 positions matching TRBD2. V gave up 1 base and J gave up 1 base; unmatched junction bases: 3. This CDR3 comprises 15 residues. Germline CDR1 and CDR2: SGHVS and FQNEAQ. Written as DNA, the CDR3 is TGTGCCAGCAGCTTAGTCACTAGCGGATCCTACGAGCAGTACTTC. It specifies CASSLVTSGSYEQYF. The full variable domain, rest sourced from reference TRBV7-8 and TRBJ2-7, is GAGVSQSPRYKVAKRGQDVALRCDPISGHVSLFWYQQALGQGPEFLTYFQNEAQLDKSGLPSDRFFAERPEGSVSTLKIQRTQQEDSAVYLCASSLVTSGSYEQYFGPGTRLTVT.

This clonotype occurred a few times. The chain recombines TRBV4-3 with TRBJ2-7; D may be TRBD2 (5 bases). The CDR3 length is 13 residues. Germline V gives CDR1 LGHNA, CDR2 YSLEER. V was shortened by 3 bases and J by 7 bases, with 13 bases between the two germline ends. This CDR3 is CASSQRRSGEQYF. CDR3 DNA: TGCGCCAGCAGCCAGAGAAGGTCGGGGGAGCAGTACTTC.

This clonotype was seen many times. The CDR3 bases are TGCGCCAGCAGCTTGGGAGGGGACGGCAGCACAGATACGCAGTATTTT. Translated, it gives CASSLGGDGSTDTQYF. The chain uses TRBV5-1 and TRBJ2-3; D is perhaps TRBD1 or TRBD2 (5 bases each). This CDR3 is 16 amino acids long. Germline CDR1 reads SGHRS; CDR2 reads YFSETQ. Deletions cut 0 bases from V and 0 bases from J, with 11 bases between.

This clonotype was found many times. The chain has TRBV4-3 and TRBJ2-1; D is perhaps TRBD2 (7 bases). Germline assignment: CDR1 LGHNA and CDR2 YSLEER. The CDR3 has 13 residues. V was clipped by 1 base and J by 9 bases, with 10 bases between them. The CDR3 DNA is TGCGCCAGCAGCCAAGCGGGGGGCAGTGAGCAGTTCTTC. Protein sequence: CASSQAGGSEQFF.

This chain connects TRBV7-2 to TRBJ2-2; D possibly corresponds to TRBD2 (6 bases). This CDR3 is built from 17 residues. The germline V gene encodes CDR1 SGHTA and CDR2 FQGNSA. V was pared by 1 base and J by 0 bases, with 12 bases between. Written as DNA, the CDR3 is TGTGCCAGCAGCTTAGTAGCGGCGGTATCGAACACCGGGGAGCTGTTTTTT. Translating gives CASSLVAAVSNTGELFF. Full variable domain (missing parts from reference TRBV7-2 and TRBJ2-2): GAGVSQSPSNKVTEKGKDVELRCDPISGHTALYWYRQSLGQGLEFLIYFQGNSAPDKSGLPSDRFSAERTGGSVSTLTIQRTQQEDSAVYLCASSLVAAVSNTGELFFGEGSRLTVL.

On this clonotype: A much larger clone differs from this one at a single base, so this may be a read error. V is TRBV2 and J is TRBJ2-7; 9 bases agree with TRBD2. The CDR3 runs 13 residues. Losses at the gene ends were 7 bases for V and 4 bases for J; bases not matched to a gene: 5. Germline V lookup: CDR1 SNHLY, CDR2 FYNNEI. The CDR3 DNA reads as TGTGCCAGCATTCCGGGACTAGCTTACGAGCAGTACTTC. Its protein is CASIPGLAYEQYF.